Shown below are 20 T cell receptor beta chains from a single sample sequenced in a study of blood T cell repertoires in COVID-19 (dated by TCRdb to about 2020). Receptor libraries were prepared by the immunoSEQ multiplex PCR assay. TCRdb limited this immuneACCESS table to in-frame rearrangements with V and J called. A share of clones is missing; checked studies link under half to unresolved V genes, and the rest is unexplained. The sample table records more than 150,000 clones; around 80% of these occur just once. The top ten hold roughly 2.9% of the sample. Sequenced: peripheral blood. These receptors all stem from a woman aged 55-75 years with acute or convalescent COVID-19.

This chain links TRBV2 with TRBJ1-6; 8 bases fit TRBD1. Per germline, CDR1 SNHLY and CDR2 FYNNEI. The CDR3 is 13 amino acids. V gave up 4 bases and J gave up 9 bases; unmatched junction bases: 2. CDR3 nucleotides: TGTGCCAGCAGTGGACAGGGGATTTCACCCCTCCACTTT. Its translation: CASSGQGISPLHF.

The chain joins TRBV28 to TRBJ1-5, with 9 bases that match TRBD1. Per germline, CDR1 MDHEN and CDR2 SYDVKM. The CDR3 totals 16 residues. V shed 2 bases, J shed 1 base, and the junction held 3 bases outside the gene matches. The CDR3 here is CASSLEGQGSNQPQHF. The CDR3 DNA reads TGTGCCAGCAGTTTAGAGGGACAGGGAAGCAATCAGCCCCAGCATTTT.

Only one count was recorded for this clone. V usage is TRBV18 and J usage is TRBJ2-1; 12 bases align to TRBD2. The CDR3 consists of 16 residues. The V and J ends lost 4 bases and 2 bases, in that order; junction bases with no gene match: 3. CDR1 and CDR2 from the germline V gene are KGHSH and LQKENI. CDR3 DNA sequence: TGTGCCAGCTCACGGGGACTAGCGGGCACCTACAATGAGCAGTTCTTC. Its translation is CASSRGLAGTYNEQFF.

This rearrangement joins TRBV6-1 to TRBJ2-2; 11 bases are a match to TRBD2. Germline values: CDR1 MNHNS, CDR2 SASEGT. Trimming removed 3 bases from V and 2 bases from J; junction bases left unmatched: 5. The CDR3 contains 17 residues. The CDR3 nucleotides read TGTGCCAGCAGTGACTACCTAGCGGGGGGAAACACCGGGGAGCTGTTTTTT. This gives the protein CASSDYLAGGNTGELFF.

V and J are TRBV5-1 and TRBJ1-5, with TRBD1 matching 10 bases. V trimming: 4 bases; J trimming: 1 base; junction bases outside the gene matches: 2. Germline V lookup: CDR1 SGHRS, CDR2 YFSETQ. The CDR3 runs to 15 residues. CDR3 loop: CASSLDRGSNQPQHF. The CDR3 coding sequence is TGCGCCAGCAGCCTGGACAGGGGGAGCAATCAGCCCCAGCATTTT.

The J gene is TRBJ2-1, the V gene TRBV15, with 10 bases matching TRBD1. The CDR3 is 16 residues long. The trim removed 1 base at V and 6 bases at J, leaving 6 bases unmatched. Germline-derived CDR1 and CDR2 are LNHNV and YYDKDF (reference sequence). CDR3 sequence reads: CATSRGAGQGVNEQFF. In nucleotides, the CDR3 is TGTGCCACCAGCAGAGGCGCCGGACAGGGGGTCAATGAGCAGTTCTTC.

The J gene is TRBJ1-3, the V gene TRBV4-2, with 7 bases that match TRBD1. Germline trimming cut 5 bases from V and 4 bases from J; bases unmatched to any gene: 5. The CDR3 has 14 residues. Per germline, CDR1 LGHNA and CDR2 YNFKEQ. The CDR3 DNA sequence: TGTGCCAGCAGCAAGGGGGCATCCGGAAACACCATATATTTT. Amino acids: CASSKGASGNTIYF.

The gene calls are TRBV9 and TRBJ1-1; TRBD1 matches 8 bases. Germline CDR1 SGDLS, CDR2 YYNGEE. Trimming removed 7 bases from V and 5 bases from J; junction bases left unmatched: 13. CDR3 length: 15 residues. The CDR3 DNA sequence: TGTGCCAGCGACCAAGGACAGGGAGGGAGGACTGAAGCTTTCTTT. Its translation: CASDQGQGGRTEAFF.

The rearrangement uses TRBV7-2 and TRBJ1-2; D call uncertain. The V end lost 3 bases, the J end lost 8 bases, and 22 bases lay between the germline ends. CDR1 and CDR2 from the germline V gene are SGHTA and FQGNSA. This CDR3 contains 16 residues. CDR3 bases: TGTGCCAGCAGCTTCGGAGGTTCCGCGGGGTCGGGAGGCTACACCTTC. Translation gives CASSFGGSAGSGGYTF.

This chain uses TRBV5-1 with TRBJ1-4; 10 nucleotides agree with TRBD1. Germline CDR1 and CDR2: SGHRS and YFSETQ. The CDR3 extends over 18 amino acids. V shed 0 bases, J shed 5 bases, and the junction held 10 bases outside the gene matches. CDR3 region: CASSLGGRPGQGNEKLFF. CDR3 nucleotides: TGCGCCAGCAGCTTGGGGGGTCGACCGGGACAGGGGAATGAAAAACTGTTTTTT.

About this clone itself: Mismatch with germline at one junction end may stem from a read error. This rearrangement joins TRBV6-4 to TRBJ2-3; 9 positions match TRBD2. The CDR3 has 17 residues. Looked up from germline, CDR1 is MRHNA and CDR2 is SNTAGT. DNA of the CDR3: TGTGCCCGCAGTGACTCTGGGGCGGGGGGGTCTTCAGATACGCAGTATTTT. This translates into CARSDSGAGGSSDTQYF.

The chain combines TRBV3-1 (or the pseudogene TRBV3-2) with TRBJ2-4, with 9 bases lining up with TRBD2. From germline, CDR1 is LGHDT and CDR2 YNNKEL (reference sequence). This CDR3 spans 17 amino acids. V trimming: 7 bases; J trimming: 0 bases; junction bases outside the gene matches: 10. The DNA of the CDR3 is TGTGCCAGCACGCTCCAAGCGGGGGGTATAGCCAAAAACATTCAGTACTTC. Its translation: CASTLQAGGIAKNIQYF.

CDR3: CASSLSRTGLGYTF. Written as DNA, the CDR3 is TGTGCCAGCAGCTTGTCGAGGACAGGGCTTGGCTACACCTTC. The V gene is TRBV5-6, the J gene TRBJ1-2; TRBD1 aligns across 8 bases. V dropped 1 base and J dropped 7; count of bases not matched to a gene: 6. The germline V gene has CDR1 SGHDT and CDR2 YYEEEE. This CDR3 comprises 14 residues.

This clone was detected a few times. V gene TRBV7-8 combines with J gene TRBJ1-2; TRBD1 aligns across 8 bases. Germline CDR1 reads SGHVS; CDR2 reads FQNEAQ. The CDR3 totals 16 residues. V shed 0 bases and J 8 bases; nucleotides not matched to a gene: 11. The DNA for the CDR3 is TGTGCCAGCAGCTTAGCGGCGCGGCAGGGGGCAGGCGGCTACACCTTC. Protein: CASSLAARQGAGGYTF.

This chain connects TRBV7-3 to TRBJ1-6, with 9 bases lining up with TRBD1. With V trimmed by 0 bases and J by 9 bases, 0 bases remained unmatched. In germline, CDR1 is SGHTA, CDR2 FQGTGA. CDR3 length: 14 residues. DNA for the CDR3: TGTGCCAGCAGCTTAACGGGACAGGGTTCACCCCTCCACTTT. Its translation: CASSLTGQGSPLHF.

The CDR3 DNA reads TGCGCCAGCGCCAGATCCTCAAACAACTATGGCTACACCTTC. Translation gives CASARSSNNYGYTF. The rearrangement joins TRBV5-1 to TRBJ1-2, with D uncertain. Germline-derived CDR1 and CDR2 are SGHRS and YFSETQ. The CDR3 sequence is 14 residues long. V lost 7 bases to trimming and J lost 2 bases, with 15 bases between them.

This chain uses TRBV4-1 with TRBJ1-1; D is ambiguous. This CDR3 is built from 15 residues. Germline-derived CDR1 and CDR2 are MGHRA and YSYEKL. V was shortened by 4 bases and J by 8 bases, with 20 bases between the two germline ends. CDR3 coding DNA: TGCGCCAGCAGCCCTCAAACAAGACAAGGGAGGGAAGCTTTCTTT. Protein: CASSPQTRQGREAFF.

V gene TRBV19 combines with J gene TRBJ2-1; 8 nucleotides agree with TRBD2. The CDR3 runs 17 residues. Germline V gene sequence: CDR1 LNHDA, CDR2 SQIVND (reference sequence). Germline trimming cut 7 bases from V and 7 bases from J; bases unmatched to any gene: 18. The chain's CDR3 is CASTYRGGHVEGNEQFF. The CDR3 nucleotides are TGTGCCAGTACTTATCGGGGGGGCCATGTCGAGGGAAATGAGCAGTTCTTC.

This chain connects TRBV5-1 to TRBJ1-1, with TRBD1 matching over 7 bases. The CDR3 covers 17 residues. Germline values: CDR1 SGHRS, CDR2 YFSETQ. With V trimmed by 3 bases and J by 0 bases, 11 bases remained unmatched. In DNA form, the CDR3 reads TGCGCCAGCAGCTCTGGGACAGTGAAGATATTGAACACTGAAGCTTTCTTT. Its translation: CASSSGTVKILNTEAFF.

The chain is built from TRBV6-6 and TRBJ2-2; the match to TRBD2 covers 9 bases. Germline V gene lookup returns CDR1 MNHNY and CDR2 SVGAGI (reference sequence). The CDR3 runs 17 residues. V was pared by 5 bases and J by 4 bases, with 11 bases of the junction left unmatched. The CDR3 here is CASSLRIAGAPTGELFF. CDR3 nucleotide sequence: TGTGCCAGCAGTCTCCGGATAGCGGGGGCCCCCACCGGGGAGCTGTTTTTT.